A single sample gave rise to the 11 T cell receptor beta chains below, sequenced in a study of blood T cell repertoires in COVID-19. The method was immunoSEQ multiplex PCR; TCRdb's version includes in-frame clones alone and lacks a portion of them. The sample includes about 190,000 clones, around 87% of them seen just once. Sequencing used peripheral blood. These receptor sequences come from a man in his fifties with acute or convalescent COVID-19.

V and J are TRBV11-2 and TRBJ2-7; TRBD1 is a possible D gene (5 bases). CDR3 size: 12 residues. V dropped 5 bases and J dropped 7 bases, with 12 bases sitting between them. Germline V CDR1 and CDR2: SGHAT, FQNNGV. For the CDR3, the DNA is TGTGCCAGCAGCCGACAGATGGAGGAGCAGTACTTC. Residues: CASSRQMEEQYF.

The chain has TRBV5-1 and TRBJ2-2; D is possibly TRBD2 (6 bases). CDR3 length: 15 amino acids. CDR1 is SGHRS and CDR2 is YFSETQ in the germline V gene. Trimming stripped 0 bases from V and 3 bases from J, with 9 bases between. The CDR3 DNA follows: TGCGCCAGCAGCTTGGAGGGGACTTACACCGGGGAGCTGTTTTTT. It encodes CASSLEGTYTGELFF.

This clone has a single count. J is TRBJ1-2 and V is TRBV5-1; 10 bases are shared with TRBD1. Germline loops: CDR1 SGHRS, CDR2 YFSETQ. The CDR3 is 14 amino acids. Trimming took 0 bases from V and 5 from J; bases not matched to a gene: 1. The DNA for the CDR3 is TGCGCCAGCAGCTTGGAGGGACAGGGGTATGGCTACACCTTC. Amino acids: CASSLEGQGYGYTF.

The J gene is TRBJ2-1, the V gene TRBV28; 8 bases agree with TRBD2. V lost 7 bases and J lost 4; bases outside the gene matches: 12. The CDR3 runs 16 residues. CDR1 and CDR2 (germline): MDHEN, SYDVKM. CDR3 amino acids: CASTERQRGWYNEQFF. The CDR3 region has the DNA TGTGCCAGCACCGAAAGGCAGCGGGGGTGGTACAATGAGCAGTTCTTC.

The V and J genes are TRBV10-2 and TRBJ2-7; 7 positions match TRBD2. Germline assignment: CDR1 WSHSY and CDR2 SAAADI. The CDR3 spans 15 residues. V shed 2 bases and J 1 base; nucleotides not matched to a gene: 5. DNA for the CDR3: TGCGCCAGCAGTGAGAGTAGCGGGCTTTCCTACGAGCAGTACTTC. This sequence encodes CASSESSGLSYEQYF.

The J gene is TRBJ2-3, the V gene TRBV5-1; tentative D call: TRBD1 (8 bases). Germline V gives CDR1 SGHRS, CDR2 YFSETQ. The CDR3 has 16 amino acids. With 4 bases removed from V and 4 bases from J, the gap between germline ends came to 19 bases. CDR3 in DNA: TGCGCCAGCAGCCCAAGGATACAGGGGGGGTCAGATACGCAGTATTTT. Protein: CASSPRIQGGSDTQYF.

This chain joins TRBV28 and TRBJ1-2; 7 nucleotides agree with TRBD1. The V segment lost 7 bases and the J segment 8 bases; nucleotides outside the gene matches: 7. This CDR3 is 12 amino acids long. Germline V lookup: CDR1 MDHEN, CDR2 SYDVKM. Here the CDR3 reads CASTTGVRGYTF. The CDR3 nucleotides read TGTGCCAGCACCACAGGGGTTAGGGGCTACACCTTC.

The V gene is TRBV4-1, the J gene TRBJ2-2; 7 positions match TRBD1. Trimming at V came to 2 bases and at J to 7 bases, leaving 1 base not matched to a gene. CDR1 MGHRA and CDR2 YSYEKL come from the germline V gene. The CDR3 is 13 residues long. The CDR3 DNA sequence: TGCGCCAGCAGCCAATCAGGGGGCGGGGAGCTGTTTTTT. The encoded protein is CASSQSGGGELFF.

The CDR3 sequence: CASSDPAVYQETQYF. In DNA form, the CDR3 reads TGTGCCAGCAGCGACCCAGCGGTGTACCAAGAGACCCAGTACTTC. The chain combines TRBV6-2 or TRBV6-3 with TRBJ2-5; possible D gene TRBD2, 5 bases. Trimming cost V 6 bases and J 0 bases, with 14 bases left between them. Germline assignment: CDR1 MNHEY and CDR2 SVGEGT. The length of the CDR3 is 15 residues.

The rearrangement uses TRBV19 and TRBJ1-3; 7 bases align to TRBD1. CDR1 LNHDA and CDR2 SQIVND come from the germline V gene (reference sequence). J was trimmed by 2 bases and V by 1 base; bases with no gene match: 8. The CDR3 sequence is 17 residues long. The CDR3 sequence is CASSIARDSQTGNTIYF. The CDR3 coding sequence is TGTGCCAGTAGTATAGCCCGGGACAGCCAAACTGGAAACACCATATATTTT.

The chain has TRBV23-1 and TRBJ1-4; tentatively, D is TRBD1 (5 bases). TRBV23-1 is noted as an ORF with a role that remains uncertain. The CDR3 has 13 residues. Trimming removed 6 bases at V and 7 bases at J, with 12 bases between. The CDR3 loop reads CASRAGLLEKLFF. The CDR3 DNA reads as TGCGCCAGCAGGGCAGGGCTCCTTGAAAAACTGTTTTTT.